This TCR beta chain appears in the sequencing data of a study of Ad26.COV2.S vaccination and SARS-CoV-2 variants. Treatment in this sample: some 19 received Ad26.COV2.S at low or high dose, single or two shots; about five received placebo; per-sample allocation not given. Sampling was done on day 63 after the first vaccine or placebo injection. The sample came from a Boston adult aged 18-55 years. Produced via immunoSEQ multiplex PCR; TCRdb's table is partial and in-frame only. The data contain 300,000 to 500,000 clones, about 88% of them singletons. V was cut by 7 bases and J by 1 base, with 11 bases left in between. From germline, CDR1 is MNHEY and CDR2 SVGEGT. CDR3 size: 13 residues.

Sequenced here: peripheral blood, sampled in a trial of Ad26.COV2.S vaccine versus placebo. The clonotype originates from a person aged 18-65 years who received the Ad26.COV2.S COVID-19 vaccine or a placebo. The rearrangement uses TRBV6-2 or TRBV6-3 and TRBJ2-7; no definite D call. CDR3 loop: CASTPGSSYEQYF. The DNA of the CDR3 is TGTGCCAGCACCCCCGGGTCTTCCTACGAGCAGTACTTC.